This T cell receptor beta chain is from a study of blood T cell repertoires in COVID-19. This CDR3 spans 13 amino acids. CDR1 and CDR2 (germline): ENHRY, SYGVKD. Trimming removed 5 bases from V and 3 bases from J; junction bases left unmatched: 1. Produced via immunoSEQ multiplex PCR; TCRdb's table is partial and in-frame only. The sample lists fewer than 250,000 clones; 90% were seen once. This clone was detected only a few times. Sequencing used PBMCs or T cells enriched from blood (not recorded which). The V and J genes are TRBV10-3 and TRBJ2-1, with 7 bases fitting TRBD2. The clonotype comes from a man aged 30 to 39 who had been exposed to COVID-19. The CDR3 loop reads CAISLADYNEQFF. Here the CDR3 DNA reads TGTGCCATCAGTCTAGCGGACTACAATGAGCAGTTCTTC.